What follows are 20 T cell receptor beta chains derived from one specimen sequenced in a study of CD8+CD57+ T cells in acquired aplastic anemia. All patients picked for sequencing had shown, by flow cytometry, an expansion of CD8+CD57+ cells. Genomic DNA was employed as the template in profiling TCR beta VDJ and CDR3. TCRdb re-called the reads through MiXCR, storing one row per CDR3 protein. The table records more than 70,000 distinct CDR3 sequences, roughly 72% of them present only once. Material: sorted CD4+, CD8+, or CD8+CD57+ T cells (not recorded which) from PBMCs. These receptors came from a human donor with aplastic anemia.

This chain connects TRBV9 to TRBJ1-1; no clear D gene. From germline, CDR1 is SGDLS and CDR2 YYNGEE. The CDR3 extends over 15 amino acids. Trimming pared 1 base from V and 0 bases from J, leaving 10 bases between. CDR3 protein: CASSVYSKMNTEAFF. The CDR3 nucleotides read TGTGCCAGCAGCGTATATAGTAAAATGAACACTGAAGCTTTCTTT. Supplemented by reference TRBV9 and TRBJ1-1, the full variable domain reads DSGVTQTPKHLITATGQRVTLRCSPRSGDLSVYWYQQSLDQGLQFLIQYYNGEERAKGNILERFSAQQFPDLHSELNLSSLELGDSALYFCASSVYSKMNTEAFFGQGTRLTVV.

The J gene is TRBJ2-7, the V gene TRBV15, with 10 positions matching TRBD2. Trimming cost V 6 bases and J 3 bases; bases outside gene matches: 8. There are 15 residues in the CDR3. Germline V gene lookup returns CDR1 LNHNV and CDR2 YYDKDF (reference sequence). The CDR3, as DNA: TGTGCCACCAGATCCGAGCGGGGGGGACACTACGAGCAGTACTTC. As protein: CATRSERGGHYEQYF.

The chain couples TRBV12-3 or TRBV12-4 to TRBJ2-3; perhaps TRBD1 as D (7 bases). The CDR3 covers 14 residues. The V gene lost 7 bases and the J gene lost 6 bases, with 17 bases spanning the gap. This chain's CDR3 is CASIQGGFGDTQYF. CDR3 nucleotides: TGTGCCAGCATCCAGGGGGGTTTCGGCGATACGCAGTATTTT.

This clonotype was detected only a few times. The chain combines TRBV2 with TRBJ1-6; D might be TRBD1 (6 bases). Germline CDR1 is SNHLY and CDR2 is FYNNEI. V lost 0 bases and J lost 5, with 8 bases in between. The CDR3 is 15 amino acids. The DNA of the CDR3 is TGTGCCAGCAGTGAAGCGGACAGCAATAATTCACCCCTCCACTTT. This gives the protein CASSEADSNNSPLHF.

The V and J genes are TRBV2 and TRBJ2-2, with D perhaps matching TRBD1 (7 bases). Looked up from germline, CDR1 is SNHLY and CDR2 is FYNNEI. The germline V and J ends were trimmed by 10 bases and 4 bases, with 10 bases remaining between them. The CDR3 totals 12 residues. The CDR3 here is CANRGGTGELFF. In DNA, the CDR3 is TGTGCCAACAGGGGAGGCACCGGGGAGCTGTTTTTT.

The rearrangement uses TRBV13 and TRBJ2-5, with D perhaps TRBD1 or TRBD2 (5 bases each). Germline loops: CDR1 PRHDT, CDR2 FYEKMQ (reference sequence). CDR3 length: 15 amino acids. V lost 4 bases, J lost 0 bases, and 12 bases lay in between. CDR3 sequence reads: CASSSGPSYQETQYF. The DNA for the CDR3 is TGTGCCAGCAGCTCGGGACCGTCGTACCAAGAGACCCAGTACTTC. Full variable domain (outside the CDR3, taken from reference TRBV13 and TRBJ2-5): AAGVIQSPRHLIKEKRETATLKCYPIPRHDTVYWYQQGPGQDPQFLISFYEKMQSDKGSIPDRFSAQQFSDYHSELNMSSLELGDSALYFCASSSGPSYQETQYFGPGTRLLVL.

The chain recombines TRBV12-3 or TRBV12-4 with TRBJ2-7; D perhaps matches TRBD1 (5 bases). The CDR3 sequence is 14 residues long. Trimming left V 2 bases short and J 5 bases short, with 13 bases between. CDR3 bases: TGTGCCAGCAGTTTAAGAACAGGATATCACGAGCAGTACTTC. It yields the protein CASSLRTGYHEQYF.

J is TRBJ2-7 and V is TRBV20-1; TRBD1 agrees at 11 bases. This CDR3 contains 12 residues. Per germline, CDR1 DFQATT and CDR2 SNEGSKA (reference sequence). The CDR3 loop is CSVGTGGHEQYF. CDR3 sequence (DNA): TGCAGCGTCGGGACAGGGGGACACGAGCAGTACTTC.

The chain has TRBV10-3 and TRBJ1-2; TRBD1 matches at 9 bases. Germline CDR1 is ENHRY and CDR2 is SYGVKD. The ends lost 6 bases at V and 8 bases at J; junction bases unmatched: 10. This CDR3 contains 14 residues. The CDR3 DNA reads as TGTGCCATCAGCGCACGGGACAGGGCGCAAGGCTACACCTTC. It encodes CAISARDRAQGYTF.

This sequence joins TRBV13 and TRBJ1-1, with TRBD1 matching 7 bases. Germline assignment: CDR1 PRHDT and CDR2 FYEKMQ (reference sequence). CDR3 length equals 16 residues. V lost 3 bases and J lost 2; bases outside the gene matches: 9. DNA for the CDR3: TGTGCCAGCAGCTTGACAGGGTCTATCATAAACACTGAAGCTTTCTTT. Translating it yields CASSLTGSIINTEAFF.

This clonotype was seen a single time. This chain uses TRBV2 with TRBJ1-6; D gene unclear. The germline V gene has CDR1 SNHLY and CDR2 FYNNEI. The CDR3 runs to 15 residues. Trimming cost V 7 bases and J 9 bases, with 19 bases left between them. The DNA of the CDR3 is TGTGCCAGCATGGTTGAGTCAGGTTTGGCTTCACCCCTCCACTTT. This codes for CASMVESGLASPLHF.

This clonotype was detected a few times. The chain links TRBV19 to TRBJ2-1; 7 bases fit TRBD2. V dropped 6 bases and J dropped 2; count of bases not matched to a gene: 7. Germline CDR1 is LNHDA and CDR2 is SQIVND (reference sequence). This CDR3 region has 15 residues. The CDR3 region is CASSAREATYNEQFF. The CDR3, as DNA: TGTGCCAGTAGCGCCCGGGAGGCAACCTACAATGAGCAGTTCTTC.

The CDR3 spells CASSEFGIQRGYTF. As DNA, the CDR3 is TGTGCCAGCAGTGAATTCGGTATACAACGAGGCTACACCTTC. The chain couples TRBV25-1 to TRBJ1-2; D gene uncertain. The CDR3 loop spans 14 amino acids. Germline assignment: CDR1 MGHDK and CDR2 SYGVNS. V was clipped by 1 base and J by 8 bases, with 14 bases between them.

In this sample, this clonotype turned up a few times. This chain links TRBV19 with TRBJ2-1, with 9 bases lining up with TRBD2. The J segment lost 7 bases and the V segment lost 8 bases, leaving 9 bases of the junction unmatched. The CDR3 extends over 14 amino acids. CDR1 is LNHDA, CDR2 SQIVND, per germline (reference sequence). CDR3 in amino acids: CASVTSGFDNEQFF. For the CDR3, the DNA is TGTGCCAGTGTAACTAGCGGGTTTGATAATGAGCAGTTCTTC.

In this sample, this clonotype turned up a few times. The V and J genes are TRBV24-1 and TRBJ2-3, with 13 bases aligning to TRBD2. Germline CDR1 and CDR2: KGHDR and SFDVKD. The CDR3 runs to 16 residues. J gave up 4 bases and V 4 bases, and 4 bases lay outside the gene matches. Written as DNA, the CDR3 is TGTGCCACCAGTGAACCGGGACTAGCGGGACCAGATACGCAGTATTTT. This codes for CATSEPGLAGPDTQYF.

The chain carries TRBV10-3 and TRBJ2-7; TRBD1 matches at 9 bases. The CDR3 spans 17 residues. Trimming took 6 bases from V and 0 from J; bases not matched to a gene: 12. The germline V gene has CDR1 ENHRY and CDR2 SYGVKD. The CDR3 DNA is TGTGCCATCAGCGGACAGGGGAAAGGTTCCACCTCCTACGAGCAGTACTTC. Protein: CAISGQGKGSTSYEQYF.

The CDR3 DNA reads as TGCAGTGCTAATAGGGGAGCAGATACGCAGTATTTT. Translating it yields CSANRGADTQYF. J is TRBJ2-3 and V is TRBV20-1; TRBD1 or TRBD2 may be the D gene (5 bases each). Germline values: CDR1 DFQATT, CDR2 SNEGSKA (reference sequence). The CDR3 totals 12 residues. V was clipped by 4 bases and J by 4 bases, with 9 bases between them.

The gene calls are TRBV20-1 and TRBJ2-7; D remains unclear. The germline gives CDR1 DFQATT, CDR2 SNEGSKA (reference sequence). V was trimmed by 6 bases and J by 3 bases, leaving 9 bases between them. The CDR3 runs 11 residues. CDR3 residues: CSARTGYEQYF. In DNA form, the CDR3 reads TGCAGTGCACGGACGGGCTACGAGCAGTACTTC.

At least ten counts were recorded for this clonotype. This chain connects TRBV4-3 to TRBJ1-2; a possible D gene is TRBD1 (5 bases). In germline, CDR1 is LGHNA, CDR2 YSLEER. Trimming shortened V by 5 bases and J by 8 bases, and 15 bases separated the two germline ends. The CDR3 consists of 13 residues. The CDR3 region is CASSSVGGGGYTF. Here the CDR3 DNA reads TGCGCCAGCAGCAGTGTCGGGGGTGGAGGCTACACCTTC.

The V call is TRBV20-1, the J call TRBJ2-7; TRBD2 aligns across 11 bases. J lost 3 bases, V lost 8 bases, and 3 bases had no gene match. Germline CDR1 reads DFQATT; CDR2 reads SNEGSKA (reference sequence). The CDR3 has 12 amino acids. Written as DNA, the CDR3 is TGCAGTACCGGACTAGCGGGCTACGAGCAGTACTTC. Translation: CSTGLAGYEQYF.